The entry below describes one T cell receptor (beta chain). The second PCR ran roughly 6 to 11 cycles with a sample-barcoded 5' primer and J-beta primers. TCRdb redid the calling of the 5' RACE reads with MiXCR, one entry per CDR3 protein. The sample lists around 800,000 distinct CDR3 sequences, under 30% seen once, with 2.5% to 3.5% in the top ten. This record comes from a study of blood T cells in healthy people across ages. There are 15 residues in the CDR3. CDR1 is MDHEN, CDR2 SYDVKM, per germline. V lost 6 bases, J lost 5 bases, and 6 bases stayed unmatched. These sequences were also reported in another study, on T cells of mothers and their children.

The sequence was obtained from a boy aged 10-17 years in good health. The sample comprised blood. The chain couples TRBV28 to TRBJ2-5; 13 bases are a match to TRBD2. The chain's CDR3 is CASSRLAGGGETQYF. The CDR3 DNA reads TGTGCCAGCAGCCGACTAGCGGGGGGTGGGGAGACCCAGTACTTC.